A selection of T cell receptor beta chains follows, all from one sample in a study of T cell changes during pregnancy in multiple sclerosis. The method was immunoSEQ multiplex PCR; TCRdb's version includes in-frame clones alone and lacks a portion of them. The sample carries some 64,000 clones, approximately 90% recorded once. The source material was peripheral blood, sampled in the first trimester of pregnancy. All receptors derive from a female donor with multiple sclerosis, enrolled in a pregnancy study. The CDR3 runs from the conserved cysteine through the conserved F or W.

TRBJ2-1,TRBV7-2,CASSRQGALQNEQFF
TRBJ2-5,TRBV7-9,CASRGRLETQYF
TRBJ2-1,TRBV7-2,CASSLEPSSYNEQFF
TRBJ2-5,TRBV18,CASSPLGSRAQETQYF
TRBJ1-4,TRBV18,CASSPLGAPNEKLFF
TRBJ1-1,TRBV5-1,CASSLALGGSTEAFF
TRBJ2-1,TRBV7-6,CASSLATSGINNEQFF
TRBJ2-1,TRBV5-6,CASSFGLAENEQFF
TRBJ2-5,TRBV10-1,CASSEMIAGPTPPETQYF
TRBJ1-5,TRBV18,CASSHGTGVVGNQPQHF
TRBJ2-7,TRBV11-2,CASSREYGGDYEQYF
TRBJ2-7,TRBV5-1,CASSLGLAGSEQYF
TRBJ1-1,TRBV11-2,CASSAGTGPEAFF
TRBJ2-1,TRBV5-8,CASSEGPLSHNEQFF
TRBJ2-1,TRBV7-8,CASSPTPSGSWNEQFF
TRBJ2-1,TRBV7-8,CASSLALAGVYEQFF
TRBJ2-7,TRBV5-1,CASSSRGGAPYEQYF